Below are 9 T cell receptor beta chains sequenced from a single sample in a study of identifying expanded T cells in peripheral blood. The method was immunoSEQ multiplex PCR; TCRdb's version includes in-frame clones alone and lacks a portion of them. The sample has about 83,000 clones, about nine tenths seen once; the top ten hold 2.5% to 3.5%. The specimen was blood. These receptors were obtained from a person aged 18 to 70 in good health.

The rearrangement links TRBV4-2 to TRBJ2-1; TRBD1 or TRBD2 may be the D gene (5 bases each). Germline V lookup: CDR1 LGHNA, CDR2 YNFKEQ. Trimming left V 1 base short and J 7 bases short, with 26 bases between. The length of the CDR3 is 19 residues. The CDR3: CASSQVAHSSGSNRNEQFF. The CDR3 DNA reads as TGTGCCAGCAGCCAAGTCGCCCACTCGAGCGGATCCAACAGGAATGAGCAGTTCTTC.

The CDR3 loop is CASSPGIDSNYGYTF. CDR3 DNA: TGTGCCAGCTCACCGGGTATTGATTCTAACTATGGCTACACCTTC. The chain recombines TRBV18 with TRBJ1-2; D not certain. The CDR3 runs 15 residues. V lost 3 bases to trimming and J lost 0 bases, with 11 bases between them. Germline CDR1 reads KGHSH; CDR2 reads LQKENI.

This sequence joins TRBV6-1 and TRBJ2-1; D is tentatively TRBD1 or TRBD2 (5 bases each). The ends were cut back, 3 bases at V and 6 bases at J, with 12 bases in the middle. CDR1 is MNHNS, CDR2 SASEGT, per germline. The CDR3 is 14 residues long. CDR3 protein: CASSEVGVVNEQFF. The CDR3 DNA reads TGTGCCAGCAGTGAGGTGGGGGTGGTCAATGAGCAGTTCTTC.

The genes are TRBV11-2 and TRBJ2-2; unclear D gene. The CDR3 is 14 amino acids. V was pared by 5 bases and J by 5 bases, with 12 bases between. Germline CDR1 SGHAT, CDR2 FQNNGV. In DNA form, the CDR3 reads TGTGCCAGCAGCCGTCCGATTGGAACCGGGGAGCTGTTTTTT. Amino acid sequence: CASSRPIGTGELFF.

The chain recombines TRBV19 with TRBJ1-1; D might be TRBD1 (6 bases). The CDR3 runs to 14 residues. V lost 7 bases and J 5 bases, leaving 17 bases between the germline ends. Germline CDR1 is LNHDA and CDR2 is SQIVND (reference sequence). The CDR3 nucleotides read TGTGCCAGTAACAGGGTGGGGGGATTTACTGAAGCTTTCTTT. Its protein is CASNRVGGFTEAFF.

The gene calls are TRBV6-5 and TRBJ2-1; no definite D call. V lost 0 bases, J lost 8 bases, and 14 bases lay in between. CDR1 and CDR2 (germline): MNHEY, SVGAGI. This CDR3 region has 15 residues. In DNA form, the CDR3 reads TGTGCCAGCAGTTACTCCTGGGGTCAGAGCGATGAGCAGTTCTTC. This codes for CASSYSWGQSDEQFF.

The rearrangement joins TRBV11-2 to TRBJ1-1, with a tentative D call TRBD1 (6 bases). Trimming left V 2 bases short and J 1 base short, with 8 bases between. CDR1 is SGHAT and CDR2 is FQNNGV in the germline V gene. CDR3 size: 14 residues. The CDR3 DNA sequence: TGTGCCAGCAGCTTATTGGGACAGAACACTGAAGCTTTCTTT. Amino acid sequence: CASSLLGQNTEAFF.

The chain carries TRBV2 and TRBJ2-7, with TRBD1 matching over 7 bases. Unmatched junction bases numbered 16, after V lost 4 bases and J lost 4 bases. This CDR3 region has 17 residues. The germline gives CDR1 SNHLY, CDR2 FYNNEI. CDR3 in DNA: TGTGCCAGCAGTGCAGGCAACGGACAGGTTGGTAGTTACGAGCAGTACTTC. This encodes CASSAGNGQVGSYEQYF.

In regard to this clone: Germline and junction disagree at one end, which may indicate a read error. This rearrangement joins TRBV28 to TRBJ2-7; D unclear. CDR1 and CDR2 from the germline V gene are MDHEN and SYDVKM. The CDR3 spans 14 residues. The CDR3 nucleotides read TGTGCCACCAGTATACCCTCCCGCAACGGCGAGCAGTACTTC. It specifies CATSIPSRNGEQYF. Variable domain in full (rest from reference TRBV28 and TRBJ2-7): DVKVTQSSRYLVKRTGEKVFLECVQDMDHENMFWYRQDPGLGLRLIYFSYDVKMKEKGDIPEGYSVSREKKERFSLILESASTNQTSMYLCATSIPSRNGEQYFGPGTRLTVT.